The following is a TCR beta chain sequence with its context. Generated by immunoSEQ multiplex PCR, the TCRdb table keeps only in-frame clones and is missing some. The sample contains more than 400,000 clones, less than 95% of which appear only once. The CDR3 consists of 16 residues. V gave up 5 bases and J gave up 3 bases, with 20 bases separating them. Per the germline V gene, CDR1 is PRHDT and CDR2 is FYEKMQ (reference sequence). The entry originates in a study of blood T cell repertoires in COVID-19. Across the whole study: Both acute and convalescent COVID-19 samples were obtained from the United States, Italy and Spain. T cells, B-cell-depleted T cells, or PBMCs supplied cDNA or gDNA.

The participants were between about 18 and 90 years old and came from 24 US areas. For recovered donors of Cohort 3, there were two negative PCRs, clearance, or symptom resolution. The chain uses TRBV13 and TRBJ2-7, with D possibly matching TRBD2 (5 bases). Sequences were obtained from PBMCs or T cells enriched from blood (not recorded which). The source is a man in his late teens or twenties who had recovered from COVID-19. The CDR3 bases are TGTGCCAGCAGCAGGCGGACTGAAGGCCTTATCTACGAGCAGTACTTC. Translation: CASSRRTEGLIYEQYF.